The sequence of this T cell receptor (beta chain) was determined in a study of control samples from healthy donors and cancer patients. Generated by immunoSEQ multiplex PCR, the TCRdb table keeps only in-frame clones and is missing some. The sample lists about 110,000 clones, about nine tenths seen once, with roughly 4% in the top ten. The table lists this clone with a count of one. Trimming stripped 3 bases from V and 0 bases from J, with 8 bases between. CDR1 and CDR2 from the germline V gene are MNHNS and SASEGT. The CDR3 runs 14 residues. Source material: blood. The chain carries TRBV6-1 and TRBJ1-2; no clear D gene. The source of this sequence is a human donor in good health. The donor label of this sample is uncertain. Written as DNA, the CDR3 is TGTGCCAGCAGTGACCCCCAAGCTAACTATGGCTACACCTTC. Its translation is CASSDPQANYGYTF.